This T cell receptor beta chain was captured in a study of beta chain features in type 1 diabetes. The study, taken as a whole, reports: The similarity of naive, central memory and Treg TCRB repertoires appeared greater among patients than among healthy donors. TCRB CDR3s were moderately but significantly shorter in Type 1 diabetes patients in all four CD4+ subsets.

Cells sorted by CD45RO/CCR7/CD25/CD127/CD95/CD27 comprised CD4+ naive, central memory, regulatory and stem cell-like memory cells. This clone appeared a few times. Its antigen is as yet unknown. This CDR3 has 13 residues. V lost 3 bases and J lost 5, with 10 bases in between. In germline, CDR1 is SGHTA, CDR2 FQGTGA. The whole isolated RNA underwent reverse transcription, so sequencing captured expressed TCRB transcripts. Produced via immunoSEQ multiplex PCR; TCRdb's table is partial and in-frame only. The sample holds around 310,000 clones, about 13% seen once. The receptor's source is a woman between 18 and 29 years old with type 1 diabetes. The sequenced sample was naive CD4+ T cells from blood. The chain carries TRBV7-3 and TRBJ2-5; TRBD2 is a possible D gene (6 bases). The DNA of the CDR3 is TGTGCCAGCAGCTTCGGGGGTGAGGAGACCCAGTACTTC. It codes for CASSFGGEETQYF.